The source of this T cell receptor beta chain is a study of Ad26.COV2.S vaccination and SARS-CoV-2 variants. Study results and limitations: Substantial breadth was reportedly displayed by spike-specific CD8+ and CD4+ T cell responses after vaccination.

The CDR3 has 13 residues. V was clipped by 0 bases and J by 7 bases, with 7 bases between them. Germline values: CDR1 LGHNA, CDR2 YSLEER. The treatment: around 19 received Ad26.COV2.S at low or high dose, single or two shots; about five received placebo; per-sample allocation not given. Sampling occurred on day 63 after the first vaccine or placebo injection. For this clone: Its target is not known.

Using immunoSEQ multiplex PCR, the repertoire was profiled, and TCRdb retains in-frame clones only, with some absent. The data show 300,000 to 350,000 clones, roughly 90% seen once. The sequence derives from a person aged 18-60 years who received the Ad26.COV2.S COVID-19 vaccine or a placebo. J is TRBJ2-1 and V is TRBV4-3; D unclear. This material consisted of peripheral blood, taken in a trial of Ad26.COV2.S vaccine versus placebo. CDR3 sequence (DNA): TGCGCCAGCAGCCAAGAAATCTTGAATGAGCAGTTCTTC. Its protein product is CASSQEILNEQFF.